This T cell receptor beta chain originates from a study of regulatory T cells in long-lasting Graves disease. Study-level results: Analysis covered peripheral blood alone, not thyroid tissue.

The ends were cut back, 4 bases at V and 0 bases at J, with 10 bases in the middle. Per germline, CDR1 DFQATT and CDR2 SNEGSKA (reference sequence). The CDR3 sequence is 13 residues long. A few counts support this clonotype. Antigen unknown. Libraries of TCR beta came from iRepertoire HTBI primers plus Arm-PCR of CDR3 regions. TCRdb processed the multiplex PCR reads anew with MiXCR; each CDR3 protein has one entry. The repertoire holds roughly 450,000 distinct CDR3 sequences, approximately 23% seen once, with roughly 14% in the top ten. Time point meaning: persistent/refractory GD, antithyroid drugs over 5 years with positive TRAb. Isolated PBMC RNA provided the starting material for the TCR library.

This clonotype originated in a female donor with Graves disease. The genes are TRBV20-1 and TRBJ2-7; D is ambiguous. Sequenced material: peripheral blood mononuclear cells (PBMCs), taken when the disease was refractory, from a patient treated with antithyroid drugs. CDR3 protein: CSAIRHHSYEQYF. The DNA of the CDR3 is TGCAGTGCTATTAGACACCACTCCTACGAGCAGTACTTC.